This T cell receptor beta chain was retrieved from a study of T-cell memory formation after mild COVID-19. Study results and caveats: Chiefly within CM and EM were the contracting CD4+ clones; CD8+ ones were within EMRA.

This CDR3 region has 14 residues. CDR1 is SGHRS and CDR2 is YFSETQ in the germline V gene. V gave up 3 bases and J gave up 1 base; unmatched junction bases: 3. Each CDR3 protein is one row after TCRdb ran MiXCR on the 5' RACE reads. The data show about 340,000 distinct CDR3 sequences, with about an eighth seen just once and about 22% held by the top ten. This clonotype has a count of ten or more. Its target is not known. The sequencing sample was made of PBMCs or a T cell subset sorted from them (not recorded which). This receptor was obtained from a man aged 18-30 years who had mild COVID-19 (a few samples of this study predate the infection). Cell type and time point are not known. This chain uses TRBV5-1 with TRBJ1-1; 7 bases map to TRBD1. CDR3 coding DNA: TGCGCCAGCAGCTGGGGGGACAGGAACACTGAAGCTTTCTTT. Its protein product is CASSWGDRNTEAFF.